These T cell receptor beta chains were read from a single sample in a study of regulatory T cells in long-lasting Graves disease. TCRdb reanalysed the reads using MiXCR and keeps one entry per CDR3 protein. The data show about 750 distinct CDR3 sequences, roughly 87% seen once. The sample was peripheral blood mononuclear cells (PBMCs), taken with antithyroid drug treatment, in newly diagnosed or persistent Graves disease (not recorded which). These receptors were taken from a female donor with Graves disease. Both conserved end residues are part of each CDR3. A D gene is named only where the DNA matches it firmly. Only part of the rows carry a size: once, few, many, or a class if the clone is expanded.

TRBJ2-7	-	TRBD1	13	TRBV4-3	CASSSQGAFEQYF	TGCGCCAGCAGCTCACAGGGGGCCTTCGAGCAGTACTTC
TRBJ1-2	-	-	13	TRBV6-1	CASSERGFNGYTF	TGTGCCAGCAGTGAAAGGGGATTTAACGGCTACACCTTC
TRBJ2-5	-	-	11	TRBV20-1	CSAKRQETQYF	TGCAGTGCTAAGCGGCAAGAGACCCAGTACTTC
TRBJ2-5	-	-	17	TRBV24-1	CATSATGGSRGQETQYF	TGTGCCACCAGTGCCACAGGAGGGTCCAGGGGCCAAGAGACCCAGTACTTC
TRBJ2-1	-	TRBD2	15	TRBV29-1	CSVEDGGGTYNEQFF	TGCAGCGTTGAAGATGGCGGGGGGACCTACAATGAGCAGTTCTTC
TRBJ2-1	-	-	15	TRBV12-3/TRBV12-4	CASTEDISPYNEQFF	TGTGCCAGCACCGAGGACATTTCCCCCTACAATGAGCAGTTCTTC
TRBJ2-2	-	-	14	TRBV4-1	CASSQVRDTGELFF	TGCGCCAGCAGCCAAGTTAGGGACACCGGGGAGCTGTTTTTT
TRBJ1-1	-	-	16	TRBV7-3	CASSLSSTGTPAEAFF	TGTGCCAGCAGCTTAAGCTCCACCGGGACGCCGGCGGAAGCTTTCTTT
TRBJ2-4	-	TRBD1	14	TRBV27	CASSPGTGALGWYF	TGTGCCAGCAGTCCAGGGACAGGGGCTTTGGGTTGGTACTTC
TRBJ1-1	few	-	14	TRBV30	CACPPSGAGTEAFF	TGTGCCTGTCCCCCGTCGGGGGCCGGCACTGAAGCTTTCTTT
TRBJ2-1	-	-	16	TRBV30	CAWSVGVGVGYNEQFF	TGTGCCTGGAGTGTGGGTGTGGGAGTCGGTTACAATGAGCAGTTCTTC
TRBJ1-5	-	-	14	TRBV20-1	CSARSRRDNQPQHF	TGCAGTGCTAGGTCGCGCAGGGACAATCAGCCCCAGCATTTT
TRBJ2-1	-	-	14	TRBV19	CASSITRGSGEQFF	TGTGCCAGTAGTATTACTCGGGGATCCGGCGAGCAGTTCTTC
TRBJ2-1	-	TRBD2	15	TRBV6-1	CASRASGGSYNEQFF	TGTGCCAGCAGGGCTAGCGGGGGCTCCTACAATGAGCAGTTCTTC
TRBJ2-1	-	TRBD2	16	TRBV3-1	CASSQDGLAAYNEQFF	TGTGCCAGCAGCCAAGATGGGCTAGCGGCCTACAATGAGCAGTTCTTC
TRBJ2-7	few	-	17	TRBV5-2	CASSLMEILSQTYEQYF	TGTGCCAGCAGCTTGATGGAGATTCTGAGTCAAACCTACGAGCAGTACTTC
TRBJ1-4	few	-	13	TRBV23-1	CASSVAGFEKLFF	TGCGCCAGCAGTGTCGCGGGTTTCGAAAAACTGTTTTTT
TRBJ2-1	few	-	15	TRBV7-9	CASSLVALSYNEQFF	TGTGCCAGCAGCTTAGTAGCGCTCTCCTACAATGAGCAGTTCTTC
TRBJ1-2	once	TRBD1	14	TRBV5-4	CASSTPDRGYGYTF	TGTGCCAGCAGCACACCGGACAGGGGCTATGGCTACACCTTC
TRBJ1-1	-	-	13	TRBV7-9	CASSQIDNTEAFF	TGTGCCAGCAGCCAAATCGATAACACTGAAGCTTTCTTT
TRBJ2-2	-	-	18	TRBV6-6	CASSGKEGTRVVMGELFF	TGTGCCAGCAGTGGAAAAGAGGGGACGAGGGTTGTTATGGGGGAGCTGTTTTTT
TRBJ2-2	-	-	16	TRBV2	CASSEIDRTNTGELFF	TGTGCCAGCAGTGAGATTGACAGGACGAACACCGGGGAGCTGTTTTTT
TRBJ1-6	once	-	16	TRBV7-2	CASSLERQPHNSPLHF	TGTGCCAGCAGCTTAGAGCGGCAGCCCCATAATTCACCCCTCCACTTT
TRBJ2-3	-	-	11	TRBV7-2	CASSLQDTQYF	TGTGCCAGCAGCTTACAAGATACGCAGTATTTT
TRBJ2-1	once	TRBD2	16	TRBV10-1	CASSESTSGINDEQFF	TGCGCCAGCAGTGAGTCGACCAGCGGGATTAACGATGAGCAGTTCTTC
TRBJ2-3	-	-	17	TRBV27	CASSLAAGLPSTDTQYF	TGTGCCAGCAGTTTAGCTGCAGGGCTTCCTAGCACAGATACGCAGTATTTT
TRBJ1-5	-	-	13	TRBV7-6	CASSLGQNQPQHF	TGTGCCAGCAGCTTAGGGCAAAATCAGCCCCAGCATTTT
TRBJ2-5	-	-	12	TRBV29-1	CSLGSGEETQYF	TGCAGCCTTGGGTCGGGTGAAGAGACCCAGTACTTC
TRBJ1-2	once	-	14	TRBV6-5	CASGSTGGFYGYTF	TGTGCCAGCGGATCGACCGGAGGGTTCTATGGCTACACCTTC
TRBJ2-7	-	-	13	TRBV3-1	CASSPDPIYEQYF	TGTGCCAGCAGTCCCGACCCAATATACGAGCAGTACTTC
TRBJ2-7	-	TRBD2	13	TRBV27	CASKRERSYEQYF	TGTGCTAGCAAGCGGGAGCGCTCCTACGAGCAGTACTTC
TRBJ2-5	-	-	16	TRBV24-1	CATSDPSGGDQETQYF	TGTGCCACCAGTGATCCGAGCGGTGGAGACCAAGAGACCCAGTACTTC
TRBJ2-3	-	-	12	TRBV5-1	CASRSNTDTQYF	TGCGCCAGCAGATCCAACACAGATACGCAGTATTTT